These 32 T cell receptor beta chains came from one sample sequenced in a study of shared clonotypes between healthy human individuals. Sequencing used immunoSEQ multiplex PCR; TCRdb keeps in-frame clones, though not all of them. The table records more than 1.2 million clones, approximately 98.5% of them present only once. Material: naive CD4+ T cells sorted from blood. Regarding subset: CD45RA+ positively selected. The receptors originated from a man aged 25 to 45 in good health.

The chain is built from TRBV19 and TRBJ2-5; a possible D gene is TRBD2 (6 bases). CDR1 and CDR2 from the germline V gene are LNHDA and SQIVND (reference sequence). The ends were cut back, 1 base at V and 10 bases at J, with 16 bases in the middle. The CDR3 spans 14 residues. The CDR3 nucleotides read TGTGCCAGTAGTATAGCCTCGGGGGTGAATGACCAGTACTTC. It encodes CASSIASGVNDQYF.

The chain is built from TRBV7-9 and TRBJ2-3; D ambiguous. Germline-derived CDR1 and CDR2 are SEHNR and FQNEAQ (reference sequence). V was clipped by 2 bases and J by 0 bases, with 15 bases between them. The CDR3 loop spans 17 amino acids. In nucleotides, the CDR3 is TGTGCCAGCAGCTTACTGTTTTTGGGGTCTAGCACAGATACGCAGTATTTT. Protein sequence: CASSLLFLGSSTDTQYF.

The chain links TRBV7-6 to TRBJ2-7; D is unresolved. CDR1 is SGHVS and CDR2 is FNYEAQ in the germline V gene. This CDR3 comprises 15 residues. V shed 1 base and J shed 3 bases, with 13 bases lying between them. The CDR3 loop is CASSLGREWGYEQYF. Here the CDR3 DNA reads TGTGCCAGCAGCTTAGGACGAGAGTGGGGCTACGAGCAGTACTTC.

The chain combines TRBV7-9 with TRBJ1-1; no firm D call. The V gene's germline CDR1 is SEHNR and CDR2 FQNEAQ (reference sequence). Trimming shortened V by 3 bases and J by 2 bases, and 10 bases separated the two germline ends. The CDR3 consists of 14 residues. The CDR3 region has the DNA TGTGCCAGCAGCTTGGCTCAAATAAACACTGAAGCTTTCTTT. It translates to CASSLAQINTEAFF.

The chain joins TRBV10-3 to TRBJ2-7, with 8 bases identical to TRBD2. The CDR3 is 17 amino acids. Per the germline V gene, CDR1 is ENHRY and CDR2 is SYGVKD. J lost 1 base, V lost 5 bases, and 13 bases had no gene match. In nucleotides, the CDR3 is TGTGCCATCAGTTCTTCCACGGGGGGGGCTTTTTCCTACGAGCAGTACTTC. This encodes CAISSSTGGAFSYEQYF.

This chain links TRBV7-9 with TRBJ2-1; 8 bases match TRBD1. Germline V CDR1 and CDR2: SEHNR, FQNEAQ (reference sequence). The J segment lost 8 bases and the V segment lost 3 bases, leaving 6 bases of the junction unmatched. This CDR3 has 14 amino acids. The CDR3 nucleotides read TGTGCCAGCAGCTTCCAGGGGGCTTTTTATGAGCAGTTCTTC. It translates to CASSFQGAFYEQFF.

The chain links TRBV27 to TRBJ1-4, with a tentative D call TRBD1 (5 bases). Germline V gene data show CDR1 as MNHEY and CDR2 as SMNVEV (reference sequence). The CDR3 runs to 15 residues. The V end was cut by 7 bases, the J end by 8 bases, with 20 bases between. CDR3 nucleotide sequence: TGTGCCAGCACTCCCCGGCAGGGACTCCGAGAAAAACTGTTTTTT. It translates to CASTPRQGLREKLFF.

The chain links TRBV18 to TRBJ2-3; 14 nucleotides align to TRBD2. CDR1 is KGHSH and CDR2 is LQKENI in the germline V gene. V was pared by 4 bases and J by 4 bases, with 7 bases of the junction left unmatched. The CDR3 has 17 residues. Here the CDR3 reads CASSLTGLAGGADTQYF. The CDR3 nucleotides read TGTGCCAGCTCACTAACAGGACTAGCGGGAGGCGCAGATACGCAGTATTTT.

The chain joins TRBV7-9 to TRBJ1-2; unclear D gene. Germline lookup yields CDR1 SEHNR and CDR2 FQNEAQ (reference sequence). Trimming stripped 1 base from V and 0 bases from J, with 15 bases between. The CDR3 runs 17 residues. The CDR3 DNA follows: TGTGCCAGCAGCTTAGAGAAAGGGTCCGTAGCTAACTATGGCTACACCTTC. Translation: CASSLEKGSVANYGYTF.

The CDR3 reads CASSLLQGENTEAFF. The CDR3 nucleotides read TGCGCCAGCAGCTTGCTTCAGGGGGAAAACACTGAAGCTTTCTTT. The chain couples TRBV5-1 to TRBJ1-1; 7 bases are shared with TRBD1. Germline V gene sequence: CDR1 SGHRS, CDR2 YFSETQ. The junction had 5 bases not matched to a gene; V was cut back by 1 base and J by 2 bases. The CDR3 extends over 15 amino acids.

The rearrangement uses TRBV2 and TRBJ2-5, with D hard to call. CDR1 and CDR2 (germline): SNHLY, FYNNEI. CDR3 length equals 14 residues. Trimming removed 8 bases at V and 5 bases at J, with 18 bases between. CDR3 region: CASLGPLRMETQYF. The CDR3 nucleotides are TGTGCCAGCTTAGGACCATTAAGAATGGAGACCCAGTACTTC.

This clone appeared a single time. J is TRBJ2-1 and V is TRBV9, with D possibly being TRBD2 (6 bases). V was pared by 4 bases and J by 2 bases, with 19 bases between. Germline V gene lookup returns CDR1 SGDLS and CDR2 YYNGEE. The CDR3 runs 17 residues. The CDR3 DNA reads as TGTGCCAGCAGCTCACCGCGCGGAGGGGCCCCCTACAATGAGCAGTTCTTC. Translating it yields CASSSPRGGAPYNEQFF.

The chain links TRBV19 to TRBJ1-5; TRBD1 matches 8 bases. This CDR3 contains 15 residues. Germline CDR1 and CDR2: LNHDA and SQIVND (reference sequence). V shed 6 bases, J shed 0 bases, and the junction held 4 bases outside the gene matches. The DNA for the CDR3 is TGTGCCAGTAGCGATACAGGGGGTAGCAATCAGCCCCAGCATTTT. Its protein is CASSDTGGSNQPQHF.

This clone appeared once. This chain connects TRBV7-9 to TRBJ2-3; no firm D call. The V and J ends lost 8 bases and 4 bases respectively, with 13 bases between them. The CDR3 totals 13 residues. Germline V gene lookup returns CDR1 SEHNR and CDR2 FQNEAQ (reference sequence). CDR3 in DNA: TGTGCCAGCCTACCAGGCTGGGCAGATACGCAGTATTTT. It specifies CASLPGWADTQYF.

In its sample, this clone was seen once. This chain joins TRBV5-6 and TRBJ2-7; D remains unclear. This CDR3 is built from 12 residues. CDR1 is SGHDT and CDR2 is YYEEEE in the germline V gene. V lost 6 bases, J lost 2 bases, and 9 bases lay in between. CDR3 DNA: TGTGCCAGCACTCGGCGGACCTACGAGCAGTACTTC. This encodes CASTRRTYEQYF.

The genes are TRBV6-5 and TRBJ2-7; TRBD1 might be the D (5 bases). Looked up from germline, CDR1 is MNHEY and CDR2 is SVGAGI. The CDR3 totals 13 residues. V lost 4 bases, J lost 4 bases, and 11 bases lay in between. As DNA, the CDR3 is TGTGCCAGCAGTTTTACAGGAAATTACGAGCAGTACTTC. Its protein is CASSFTGNYEQYF.

The chain couples TRBV10-1 to TRBJ2-1, with 8 bases aligning to TRBD1. V trimming: 0 bases; J trimming: 7 bases; junction bases outside the gene matches: 5. From germline, CDR1 is WNHNN and CDR2 SYGVQD (reference sequence). CDR3 length: 15 amino acids. Here the CDR3 reads CASSESGRGRNEQFF. Written as DNA, the CDR3 is TGCGCCAGCAGTGAGTCTGGCAGGGGGCGGAATGAGCAGTTCTTC.

The CDR3 nucleotides are TGCGCCAGCAGCTTGCGGGACAGGGGTCGAGATACGCAGTATTTT. Translating gives CASSLRDRGRDTQYF. The chain links TRBV5-1 to TRBJ2-3, with 10 nucleotides matching TRBD1. The CDR3 is 15 amino acids. Germline assignment: CDR1 SGHRS and CDR2 YFSETQ. V lost 1 base to trimming and J lost 5 bases; unmatched junction nucleotides: 4.

In this sample, this clone turned up a few times. The chain employs TRBV2 and TRBJ1-2; no reliable D call. The CDR3 extends over 12 amino acids. V was cut by 1 base and J by 8 bases, with 8 bases left in between. Looked up from germline, CDR1 is SNHLY and CDR2 is FYNNEI. The CDR3 region is CASSEGQRGYTF. Written as DNA, the CDR3 is TGTGCCAGCAGTGAAGGGCAGAGAGGCTACACCTTC.

Comment on this clone: In the same sample, other DNA sequences code for this CDR3. J is TRBJ1-4 and V is TRBV6-6; D call uncertain. Germline CDR1 is MNHNY and CDR2 is SVGAGI (reference sequence). V shed 0 bases and J shed 0 bases, with 2 bases lying between them. CDR3 length: 14 amino acids. The CDR3 spells CASSYSATNEKLFF. The CDR3 DNA is TGTGCCAGCAGTTACTCGGCAACTAATGAAAAACTGTTTTTT.

The chain employs TRBV7-8 and TRBJ1-5, with D tentatively TRBD1 (5 bases). This CDR3 region has 17 residues. The V end was cut by 0 bases, the J end by 5 bases, with 17 bases between. Germline-derived CDR1 and CDR2 are SGHVS and FQNEAQ. In DNA form, the CDR3 reads TGTGCCAGCAGCTTAGCGCCCCTTAGGGGAGCGGATCAGCCCCAGCATTTT. Its translation is CASSLAPLRGADQPQHF.

For this clone: A read error may produce the germline difference seen at one junction end. This chain links TRBV5-1 with TRBJ2-5; 10 bases agree with TRBD2. The CDR3 spans 20 residues. Germline V gene data show CDR1 as SGHRS and CDR2 as YFSETQ. CDR3 bases: TGCGCCAGCTGCTTGGGACTGACTAGCGGGCCTACTGGTGGGCAAGAGACCCAGTACTTC. Translating gives CASCLGLTSGPTGGQETQYF. Full variable domain (missing parts from reference TRBV5-1 and TRBJ2-5): KAGVTQTPRYLIKTRGQQVTLSCSPISGHRSVSWYQQTPGQGLQFLFEYFSETQRNKGNFPGRFSGRQFSNSRSEMNVSTLELGDSALYLCASCLGLTSGPTGGQETQYFGPGTRLLVL.

The chain couples TRBV10-3 to TRBJ2-2; weak D call: TRBD1 (6 bases). The CDR3 totals 14 residues. Germline loops: CDR1 ENHRY, CDR2 SYGVKD. The V end was cut by 6 bases, the J end by 3 bases, with 11 bases between. DNA for the CDR3: TGTGCCATCAGCTGGGGGCCGGACACCGGGGAGCTGTTTTTT. The encoded protein is CAISWGPDTGELFF.

V gene TRBV4-1 combines with J gene TRBJ2-2; 9 positions match TRBD1. V was pared by 4 bases and J by 7 bases, with 13 bases of the junction left unmatched. The CDR3 consists of 17 residues. Per the germline V gene, CDR1 is MGHRA and CDR2 is YSYEKL. Written as DNA, the CDR3 is TGCGCCAGCAGCCTCCGGGACAGGGTGGGATATGGCGGGGAGCTGTTTTTT. Protein sequence: CASSLRDRVGYGGELFF.

In DNA form, the CDR3 reads TGTGCCAGCACAAGGCTACGGGCTGAAGCTTTCTTT. Residues: CASTRLRAEAFF. This chain joins TRBV6-1 and TRBJ1-1, with D hard to call. V lost 7 bases and J lost 6, with 12 bases in between. The CDR3 is made up of 12 amino acids. Germline V gene sequence: CDR1 MNHNS, CDR2 SASEGT.

This chain links TRBV2 with TRBJ2-5; 15 bases match TRBD2. Germline assignment: CDR1 SNHLY and CDR2 FYNNEI. There are 17 residues in the CDR3. V lost 6 bases, J lost 0 bases, and 5 bases stayed unmatched. Here the CDR3 reads CASSLGTSGGYQETQYF. The CDR3 DNA reads as TGTGCCAGCAGCCTAGGGACTAGCGGGGGGTACCAAGAGACCCAGTACTTC. The variable domain in full, with the rest retrieved from reference TRBV2 and TRBJ2-5, is EPEVTQTPSHQVTQMGQEVILRCVPISNHLYFYWYRQILGQKVEFLVSFYNNEISEKSEIFDDQFSVERPDGSNFTLKIRSTKLEDSAMYFCASSLGTSGGYQETQYFGPGTRLLVL.

The rearrangement links TRBV30 to TRBJ1-2, with 7 bases fitting TRBD1. The J segment lost 8 bases and the V segment lost 1 base, leaving 4 bases of the junction unmatched. CDR1 is GTSNPN, CDR2 SVGIG, per germline (reference sequence). CDR3 length equals 12 residues. The CDR3: CAWSEGGLGYTF. The CDR3 nucleotides read TGTGCCTGGAGTGAAGGGGGCTTGGGCTACACCTTC.

This chain connects TRBV11-2 to TRBJ2-2; D not resolved. Germline CDR1 and CDR2: SGHAT and FQNNGV. Trimming left V 2 bases short and J 7 bases short, with 14 bases between. The CDR3 has 15 amino acids. CDR3 nucleotides: TGTGCCAGCAGCTTACTTGGGTGGGAAGGCGGGGAGCTGTTTTTT. Translating gives CASSLLGWEGGELFF. The full variable domain, completed using reference TRBV11-2 and TRBJ2-2, is EAGVAQSPRYKIIEKRQSVAFWCNPISGHATLYWYQQILGQGPKLLIQFQNNGVVDDSQLPKDRFSAERLKGVDSTLKIQPAKLEDSAVYLCASSLLGWEGGELFFGEGSRLTVL.

This chain uses TRBV30 with TRBJ1-1; D unclear. Trimming removed 4 bases from V and 4 bases from J, with 10 bases in between. The CDR3 has 12 residues. Germline V CDR1 and CDR2: GTSNPN, SVGIG (reference sequence). The CDR3 loop is CAWMEGRTEAFF. The CDR3 nucleotides read TGTGCCTGGATGGAGGGTCGCACTGAAGCTTTCTTT.

The V call is TRBV25-1, the J call TRBJ2-2; TRBD1 matches at 10 bases. This CDR3 region has 15 residues. The V segment lost 6 bases and the J segment 7 bases; nucleotides outside the gene matches: 8. CDR1 is MGHDK, CDR2 SYGVNS, per germline. The CDR3 reads CASREDRGQVGELFF. DNA of the CDR3: TGTGCCAGCAGGGAAGACAGGGGGCAGGTCGGGGAGCTGTTTTTT.

The rearrangement uses TRBV7-9 and TRBJ1-4; no definite D call. V was pared by 2 bases and J by 8 bases, with 12 bases between. CDR3 size: 14 residues. Germline V lookup: CDR1 SEHNR, CDR2 FQNEAQ (reference sequence). The CDR3 DNA reads TGTGCCAGCAGCTTAACAACCATTCAAGAAAAACTGTTTTTT. Amino acids: CASSLTTIQEKLFF.

CDR3 residues: CASRPGTGNFMDEQFF. CDR3 sequence (DNA): TGCGCCAGCAGACCCGGGACTGGGAACTTCATGGATGAGCAGTTCTTC. The chain is built from TRBV5-1 and TRBJ2-1; the D gene is possibly TRBD2 (6 bases). Germline values: CDR1 SGHRS, CDR2 YFSETQ. The CDR3 consists of 16 residues. Trimming stripped 5 bases from V and 8 bases from J, with 23 bases between.